The 27 T cell receptor beta chains reported below all come from one sample, sequenced in a study of siplizumab effects on memory and regulatory T cells. The assay was immunoSEQ multiplex PCR, and TCRdb's table has in-frame clones only and misses some. The data show more than 90,000 clones, over 90% seen once. Sequencing was performed on non-Treg CD4+ T cells sorted from blood. Source of these receptors: a human donor in good health.

The J gene is TRBJ1-2, the V gene TRBV28; 7 bases match TRBD1. This CDR3 is 12 amino acids long. CDR1 MDHEN and CDR2 SYDVKM come from the germline V gene. Trimming took 6 bases from V and 8 from J; bases not matched to a gene: 6. CDR3 DNA: TGTGCCAGCAGCAGGGGGAGCGGCGGCTACACCTTC. The encoded protein is CASSRGSGGYTF.

The chain recombines TRBV19 with TRBJ2-3; D is unresolved. The germline gives CDR1 LNHDA, CDR2 SQIVND (reference sequence). Trimming left V 6 bases short and J 4 bases short, with 11 bases between. The CDR3 consists of 13 residues. The CDR3 nucleotides read TGTGCCAGTAGCCTTAATAGGGCAGATACGCAGTATTTT. It encodes CASSLNRADTQYF.

This chain links TRBV6-5 with TRBJ1-1; 7 bases match TRBD1. Germline CDR1 reads MNHEY; CDR2 reads SVGAGI. This CDR3 contains 13 residues. J lost 10 bases, V lost 0 bases, and 5 bases had no gene match. The CDR3 DNA reads TGTGCCAGCAGTTACTCTCCCCAGGGGGGAGCTTTCTTT. Translated: CASSYSPQGGAFF.

The rearrangement links TRBV5-1 to TRBJ2-5; D gene unclear. The better agreement between TRBJ2-7 and the DNA end casts doubt on the J call. The CDR3 extends over 14 amino acids. CDR1 is SGHRS and CDR2 is YFSETQ in the germline V gene. The CDR3 here is CASSLDADSYEQYF. The CDR3 nucleotides are TGCGCCAGCAGTCTGGACGCTGATTCCTACGAGCAGTACTTC.

The chain couples TRBV30 to TRBJ2-3; tentative D call: TRBD2 (6 bases). The CDR3 extends over 17 amino acids. Germline V CDR1 and CDR2: GTSNPN, SVGIG (reference sequence). The V and J ends lost 0 bases and 0 bases respectively, with 16 bases between them. In DNA form, the CDR3 reads TGTGCCTGGAGTGTACATGGAGCGGGCCTCAGCACAGATACGCAGTATTTT. It specifies CAWSVHGAGLSTDTQYF.

V and J are TRBV7-9 and TRBJ1-1; D is ambiguous. This CDR3 contains 12 residues. V was pared by 5 bases and J by 6 bases, with 10 bases between. CDR1 is SEHNR, CDR2 FQNEAQ, per germline (reference sequence). The chain's CDR3 is CASSQPGSEAFF. The CDR3 nucleotides read TGTGCCAGCAGCCAGCCAGGCTCTGAAGCTTTCTTT.

This clone appeared a few times. The chain joins TRBV28 to TRBJ1-1; D is unresolved. The CDR3 is 17 residues long. CDR1 and CDR2 from the germline V gene are MDHEN and SYDVKM. Trimming pared 3 bases from V and 7 bases from J, leaving 24 bases between. The CDR3 DNA is TGTGCCAGCAGTTTTTTCGAAACAATAAGTGGAATGAGTGAAGCTTTCTTT. Protein sequence: CASSFFETISGMSEAFF.

The chain joins TRBV28 to TRBJ2-4; a possible D gene is TRBD1 (5 bases). The V end lost 2 bases, the J end lost 0 bases, and 14 bases lay between the germline ends. CDR3 size: 17 residues. Germline V CDR1 and CDR2: MDHEN, SYDVKM. DNA of the CDR3: TGTGCCAGCAGTTTAGTGGGGCGGAATCTAGCCAAAAACATTCAGTACTTC. Its translation is CASSLVGRNLAKNIQYF.

The chain employs TRBV28 and TRBJ1-5; no clear D gene. The germline gives CDR1 MDHEN, CDR2 SYDVKM. The CDR3 is made up of 16 amino acids. V was cut by 7 bases and J by 1 base, with 17 bases left in between. Written as DNA, the CDR3 is TGTGCCAGCATAGGTGGCGCCCTCGCAAGCAATCAGCCCCAGCATTTT. Protein: CASIGGALASNQPQHF.

The V gene is TRBV19, the J gene TRBJ2-7, with a tentative D call TRBD1 (6 bases). Germline V lookup: CDR1 LNHDA, CDR2 SQIVND (reference sequence). This CDR3 has 13 amino acids. V was pared by 9 bases and J by 5 bases, with 17 bases between. CDR3 coding DNA: TGTGCCAGCACAAGGGCAGGGGACGACGAGCAGTACTTC. Amino acid sequence: CASTRAGDDEQYF.

The chain joins TRBV6-1 to TRBJ2-7; D is ambiguous. CDR1 and CDR2 (germline): MNHNS, SASEGT. CDR3 length equals 12 residues. Trimming removed 5 bases from V and 3 bases from J, with 8 bases in between. CDR3 loop: CASSPTGYEQYF. CDR3 bases: TGTGCCAGCAGTCCTACGGGCTACGAGCAGTACTTC.

This clone is a singleton in its sample. In DNA, the CDR3 is TGTGCCAGCAGTGCCGACGTACGAGGCTACACCTTC. Translated, it gives CASSADVRGYTF. The genes are TRBV2 and TRBJ1-2; D unclear. The CDR3 sequence is 12 residues long. The germline CDR1 and CDR2 sequences are SNHLY and FYNNEI. V gave up 4 bases and J gave up 8 bases, with 11 bases separating them.

The chain joins TRBV28 to TRBJ2-1; no definite D call. The length of the CDR3 is 16 residues. Germline lookup yields CDR1 MDHEN and CDR2 SYDVKM. Trimming took 8 bases from V and 4 from J, leaving 21 bases between them. CDR3 sequence reads: CASGTILAVWYNEQFF. The DNA of the CDR3 is TGTGCCAGCGGTACGATCCTGGCGGTGTGGTACAATGAGCAGTTCTTC.

The V and J genes are TRBV11-2 and TRBJ2-3, with unresolved D. There are 13 residues in the CDR3. The germline CDR1 and CDR2 sequences are SGHAT and FQNNGV. The V gene lost 5 bases and the J gene lost 5 bases, with 11 bases spanning the gap. In nucleotides, the CDR3 is TGTGCCAGCAGCCCAAATGTATTAGATACGCAGTATTTT. Its protein is CASSPNVLDTQYF.

The chain uses TRBV25-1 and TRBJ2-7; D is ambiguous. V lost 7 bases to trimming and J lost 2 bases, with 9 bases between them. The germline CDR1 and CDR2 sequences are MGHDK and SYGVNS. The CDR3 loop spans 12 amino acids. CDR3 coding DNA: TGTGCCAGCAACGACATGACCTACGAGCAGTACTTC. As protein: CASNDMTYEQYF.

There are a few counts of this clone. V usage is TRBV5-1 and J usage is TRBJ2-1, with unresolved D. The germline V and J ends were trimmed by 0 bases and 2 bases, with 6 bases remaining between them. Germline values: CDR1 SGHRS, CDR2 YFSETQ. This CDR3 has 14 amino acids. This chain's CDR3 is CASSLGETYNEQFF. The CDR3 DNA reads TGCGCCAGCAGCTTGGGTGAGACCTACAATGAGCAGTTCTTC.

V usage is TRBV5-1 and J usage is TRBJ2-2, with TRBD1 identical over 7 bases. The trim removed 4 bases at V and 3 bases at J, leaving 3 bases unmatched. This CDR3 region has 14 residues. Germline V gives CDR1 SGHRS, CDR2 YFSETQ. The DNA for the CDR3 is TGCGCCAGCAGCCTGGGGACAGACACCGGGGAGCTGTTTTTT. It specifies CASSLGTDTGELFF. Full variable domain (outside the CDR3, taken from reference TRBV5-1 and TRBJ2-2): KAGVTQTPRYLIKTRGQQVTLSCSPISGHRSVSWYQQTPGQGLQFLFEYFSETQRNKGNFPGRFSGRQFSNSRSEMNVSTLELGDSALYLCASSLGTDTGELFFGEGSRLTVL.

The CDR3, as DNA: TGTGCCAGCAGCCGATCGGCTACCGAACCCTCTGGAAACACCATATATTTT. Residues: CASSRSATEPSGNTIYF. This chain links TRBV11-3 with TRBJ1-3; no firm D call. The V end was cut by 5 bases, the J end by 0 bases, with 17 bases between. Germline values: CDR1 SGHNT, CDR2 YENEEA. The CDR3 loop spans 17 amino acids.

The rearrangement joins TRBV30 to TRBJ1-1; possible D gene TRBD1, 5 bases. Between the trimmed V and J ends, which lost 4 bases and 0 bases, there was a span of 21 bases. CDR3 length: 17 amino acids. Germline V CDR1 and CDR2: GTSNPN, SVGIG (reference sequence). This CDR3 reads CAWKNDGAWGMNTEAFF. The CDR3 DNA follows: TGTGCCTGGAAGAACGACGGTGCATGGGGCATGAACACTGAAGCTTTCTTT.

A single count supports this clone. This sequence joins TRBV9 and TRBJ1-4, with a weak D call TRBD1 (6 bases). This CDR3 is built from 14 residues. The V gene's germline CDR1 is SGDLS and CDR2 YYNGEE. With 0 bases removed from V and 7 bases from J, the gap between germline ends came to 10 bases. CDR3: CASSVGGGGEKLFF. CDR3 DNA: TGTGCCAGCAGCGTAGGTGGGGGCGGTGAAAAACTGTTTTTT.

This rearrangement joins TRBV18 to TRBJ1-1; 11 bases agree with TRBD1. The V gene end was trimmed by 2 bases and the J gene end by 1 base; junction bases not matched to a gene: 0. The CDR3 totals 15 residues. The germline CDR1 and CDR2 sequences are KGHSH and LQKENI. CDR3 protein: CASSPGTGGNTEAFF. The CDR3 DNA sequence: TGTGCCAGCTCACCAGGGACAGGGGGGAACACTGAAGCTTTCTTT.

The V call is TRBV28, the J call TRBJ2-7; 8 positions agree with TRBD1. Germline V CDR1 and CDR2: MDHEN, SYDVKM. The CDR3 has 14 residues. V was pared by 8 bases and J by 2 bases, with 8 bases of the junction left unmatched. DNA of the CDR3: TGTGCCAGCGGAGGGACAGGTACTACCTACGAGCAGTACTTC. Its translation: CASGGTGTTYEQYF.

For the CDR3, the DNA is TGTGCCAGCAGCGATTTGGACGGAAACTGGGAGACCCAGTACTTC. Amino acids: CASSDLDGNWETQYF. V is TRBV9 and J is TRBJ2-5; D unclear. The CDR3 consists of 15 residues. Germline loops: CDR1 SGDLS, CDR2 YYNGEE. V lost 3 bases, J lost 5 bases, and 17 bases lay in between.

The chain has TRBV28 and TRBJ1-1; weak D call: TRBD1 (5 bases). V was pared by 7 bases and J by 4 bases, with 10 bases between. This CDR3 contains 12 residues. The V gene's germline CDR1 is MDHEN and CDR2 SYDVKM. This CDR3 is CASTQGVTEAFF. CDR3 sequence (DNA): TGTGCCAGCACCCAAGGGGTCACTGAAGCTTTCTTT.

This sequence joins TRBV6-1 and TRBJ1-2, with unresolved D. The CDR3 has 12 residues. Trimming removed 2 bases at V and 4 bases at J, with 5 bases between. Germline CDR1 MNHNS, CDR2 SASEGT. The CDR3: CASSENFYGYTF. DNA for the CDR3: TGTGCCAGCAGTGAAAATTTCTATGGCTACACCTTC.

The rearrangement uses TRBV5-1 and TRBJ2-1; 13 nucleotides agree with TRBD2. Germline CDR1 and CDR2: SGHRS and YFSETQ. Trimming took 1 base from V and 7 from J; bases not matched to a gene: 2. This CDR3 region has 15 residues. CDR3: CASSLTSGRGNEQFF. CDR3 nucleotides: TGCGCCAGCAGCTTGACTAGCGGGAGGGGGAATGAGCAGTTCTTC.

V gene TRBV28 combines with J gene TRBJ1-5; possible D gene TRBD1, 5 bases. This CDR3 is built from 14 residues. Germline V gene lookup returns CDR1 MDHEN and CDR2 SYDVKM. Trimming left V 6 bases short and J 4 bases short, with 13 bases between. The CDR3 loop reads CASRQATVNQPQHF. CDR3 DNA sequence: TGTGCCAGCAGACAGGCCACAGTTAATCAGCCCCAGCATTTT.